The 15 T cell receptor beta chains reported below all come from one sample, sequenced in a study of T cell repertoires in cytomegalovirus infection. These receptors lack a known antigen. TCRdb reprocessed the reads with MiXCR, giving one entry per CDR3 protein. Of about 160,000 distinct CDR3 sequences listed, about 20% are singletons. Sample: CD8+ T cells from cultured PBMCs, taken from culture after CMV antigen stimulation. The receptors shown here come from a human donor in good health (CMV status not recorded). Some clones in this sample may be carry-over from other donors' samples.

The chain links TRBV5-1 to TRBJ2-7, with D perhaps matching TRBD1 or TRBD2 (5 bases each). The germline gives CDR1 SGHRS, CDR2 YFSETQ. Trimming left V 5 bases short and J 7 bases short, with 19 bases between. CDR3 size: 14 residues. The CDR3 is CASRNSGTDGEQYF. The CDR3 nucleotides read TGCGCCAGCAGAAATTCGGGGACGGACGGGGAGCAGTACTTC.

The rearrangement uses TRBV5-5 and TRBJ2-7; the D gene is possibly TRBD2 (7 bases). Germline CDR1 SGHKS, CDR2 YYEKEE (reference sequence). V shed 4 bases and J shed 4 bases, with 18 bases lying between them. This CDR3 is built from 15 residues. The CDR3 nucleotides are TGTGCCAGCAGCCGGCTCGGGGGGCTTACTTACGAGCAGTACTTC. Translating gives CASSRLGGLTYEQYF.

V gene TRBV7-6 combines with J gene TRBJ2-7; 12 bases map to TRBD1. Germline CDR1 reads SGHVS; CDR2 reads FNYEAQ. CDR3 length equals 14 residues. Trimming removed 5 bases from V and 4 bases from J; junction bases left unmatched: 3. This chain's CDR3 is CASSEGQGAYEQYF. The CDR3 nucleotides are TGTGCCAGCAGCGAGGGACAGGGGGCTTACGAGCAGTACTTC.

CDR3 sequence reads: CAISETGTEFLGAQHF. As DNA, the CDR3 is TGTGCCATCAGTGAGACTGGGACAGAGTTTTTGGGGGCCCAGCATTTT. The V call is TRBV10-3, the J call TRBJ1-5; 7 bases match TRBD1. With V trimmed by 2 bases and J by 11 bases, 15 bases remained unmatched. Germline CDR1 and CDR2: ENHRY and SYGVKD. CDR3 length: 16 residues.

DNA of the CDR3: TGTGCCAGCAGCTTCCTAGCGGGGGGCGCCCACAATGAGCAGTTCTTC. This translates into CASSFLAGGAHNEQFF. The rearrangement links TRBV7-2 to TRBJ2-1; TRBD2 matches 11 bases. After removal of 3 bases from V and 5 bases from J, the junction contained 6 bases not matched to a gene. CDR1 and CDR2 (germline): SGHTA, FQGNSA. The CDR3 sequence is 16 residues long.

This clonotype occurred a few times. This rearrangement joins TRBV7-9 to TRBJ2-2; TRBD2 matches 15 bases. The trim removed 5 bases at V and 3 bases at J, leaving 10 bases unmatched. The CDR3 has 19 residues. CDR1 is SEHNR and CDR2 is FQNEAQ in the germline V gene (reference sequence). The CDR3 loop reads CASSLPGLAGGPDTGELFF. The CDR3 nucleotides read TGTGCCAGCAGCCTACCTGGACTAGCGGGGGGGCCTGACACCGGGGAGCTGTTTTTT.

The chain recombines TRBV24-1 with TRBJ2-7; 9 nucleotides agree with TRBD1. V lost 8 bases and J lost 3; bases outside the gene matches: 19. The germline gives CDR1 KGHDR, CDR2 SFDVKD. The CDR3 sequence is 18 residues long. The CDR3 here is CATTKKPGQGGDHYEQYF. The CDR3 DNA sequence: TGTGCCACCACTAAAAAACCGGGACAGGGAGGGGACCACTACGAGCAGTACTTC.

The rearrangement links TRBV11-1 to TRBJ1-5; D remains ambiguous. The V gene's germline CDR1 is SGHAT and CDR2 FQDESV (reference sequence). The CDR3 is 19 residues long. V shed 5 bases and J shed 0 bases, with 23 bases lying between them. The CDR3 protein is CASSPERRARRSSNQPQHF. In DNA form, the CDR3 reads TGTGCCAGCAGCCCAGAAAGGAGAGCACGGAGGTCTAGCAATCAGCCCCAGCATTTT.

The chain has TRBV2 and TRBJ1-5; D gene uncertain. V was pared by 1 base and J by 3 bases, with 10 bases between. The CDR3 totals 15 residues. Germline V gives CDR1 SNHLY, CDR2 FYNNEI. The DNA of the CDR3 is TGTGCCAGCAGTGAAGATCGGAGCTTCAATCAGCCCCAGCATTTT. Protein: CASSEDRSFNQPQHF. Full variable domain (rest looked up from reference TRBV2 and TRBJ1-5): EPEVTQTPSHQVTQMGQEVILRCVPISNHLYFYWYRQILGQKVEFLVSFYNNEISEKSEIFDDQFSVERPDGSNFTLKIRSTKLEDSAMYFCASSEDRSFNQPQHFGDGTRLSIL.

This clonotype was detected only a few times. The CDR3 sequence: CASSFFGTQYF. CDR3 sequence (DNA): TGTGCCAGCAGTTTTTTTGGAACCCAGTACTTC. The J gene is TRBJ2-5, the V gene TRBV12-3 or TRBV12-4; no clear D. This CDR3 has 11 amino acids. Trimming pared 3 bases from V and 8 bases from J, leaving 7 bases between.

The sample holds a few counts of this clonotype. The chain has TRBV27 and TRBJ2-2, with D possibly being TRBD1 (6 bases). The CDR3 runs to 14 residues. Germline lookup yields CDR1 MNHEY and CDR2 SMNVEV (reference sequence). Between the trimmed V and J ends, which lost 8 bases and 9 bases, there was a span of 19 bases. The CDR3 is CASCSRGRRRELFF. The CDR3 nucleotides are TGTGCCAGCTGTAGCAGGGGAAGGAGAAGGGAGCTGTTTTTT.

This chain joins TRBV12-3 or TRBV12-4 and TRBJ2-2, with 8 bases matching TRBD1. The CDR3 is 14 amino acids. V shed 7 bases, J shed 7 bases, and the junction held 8 bases outside the gene matches. The CDR3 sequence is CASTNRGFGGELFF. The CDR3 bases are TGTGCCAGCACCAACAGGGGGTTTGGCGGGGAGCTGTTTTTT.

This clonotype has ten or more counts. This chain links TRBV12-3 or TRBV12-4 with TRBJ1-2; 9 positions agree with TRBD1. V gave up 6 bases and J gave up 5 bases; unmatched junction bases: 10. The length of the CDR3 is 15 residues. The CDR3 protein is CASSSPGQGGYGYTF. Here the CDR3 DNA reads TGTGCCAGCAGCTCTCCGGGACAGGGAGGTTATGGCTACACCTTC.

This clonotype was seen at least ten times. The chain recombines TRBV7-6 with TRBJ1-5, with D uncertain. Trimming shortened V by 0 bases and J by 1 base, and 7 bases separated the two germline ends. This CDR3 comprises 15 residues. Looked up from germline, CDR1 is SGHVS and CDR2 is FNYEAQ. This CDR3 reads CASSLAAASNQPQHF. CDR3 DNA sequence: TGTGCCAGCAGCTTAGCGGCTGCGAGCAATCAGCCCCAGCATTTT.

The chain links TRBV7-9 to TRBJ2-7; the match to TRBD2 covers 13 bases. V trimming: 4 bases; J trimming: 9 bases; junction bases outside the gene matches: 9. Germline values: CDR1 SEHNR, CDR2 FQNEAQ (reference sequence). The CDR3 runs to 15 residues. CDR3 in DNA: TGTGCCAGCAGCTGGACTAGCGGGGGCCTGCCCCTGCAGTACTTC. Its translation: CASSWTSGGLPLQYF.